This record looks at one TCR beta chain sequence and its context. Authors' data handling: For the immunoSEQ data, sequences were junction-only without quality scores, so filtering differed. Sequencing used immunoSEQ multiplex PCR; TCRdb keeps in-frame clones, though not all of them. V and J calls plus clone size are reproduced from that table; the DNA served to infer D and trimming. The repertoire holds about 960,000 clones, with more than 75% as singletons. This sample stems from a study of shared clonotypes between healthy human individuals. J gave up 1 base and V 4 bases, and 8 bases lay outside the gene matches. Germline V lookup: CDR1 SGHAT, CDR2 FQNNGV. The CDR3 is 17 residues long.

The genes are TRBV11-2 and TRBJ2-1; the match to TRBD2 covers 9 bases. This TCR came from a man between 18 and 29 years old in good health. The sequenced sample consisted of memory CD4+ T cells sorted from blood. The subset is: CD45RA-negative fraction. The DNA for the CDR3 is TGTGCCAGCAGCTCCCGACTTAGCGGGGGATCCTACAATGAGCAGTTCTTC. Its translation: CASSSRLSGGSYNEQFF. The full variable domain, rest sourced from reference TRBV11-2 and TRBJ2-1, is EAGVAQSPRYKIIEKRQSVAFWCNPISGHATLYWYQQILGQGPKLLIQFQNNGVVDDSQLPKDRFSAERLKGVDSTLKIQPAKLEDSAVYLCASSSRLSGGSYNEQFFGPGTRLTVL.